Shown below are 6 T cell receptor beta chains from a single sample sequenced in a study of blood T cell repertoires in COVID-19. Sequencing used immunoSEQ multiplex PCR; TCRdb keeps in-frame clones, though not all of them. There are roughly 40,000 clones in the sample; about 70% occur only once, and approximately 60% lies in the top ten. The sequenced material came from peripheral blood. Receptors originate from a man older than 75 with acute or convalescent COVID-19.

The chain recombines TRBV5-5 with TRBJ2-5, with D hard to call. This CDR3 contains 13 residues. Per the germline V gene, CDR1 is SGHKS and CDR2 is YYEKEE (reference sequence). Trimming shortened V by 4 bases and J by 4 bases, and 11 bases separated the two germline ends. CDR3 protein: CASSPNSPETQYF. In DNA form, the CDR3 reads TGTGCCAGCAGCCCAAATAGTCCAGAGACCCAGTACTTC.

This clone showed up just a few times. The genes are TRBV14 and TRBJ1-3, with TRBD1 matching over 9 bases. V shed 1 base, J shed 2 bases, and the junction held 3 bases outside the gene matches. The CDR3 sequence is 16 residues long. Per the germline V gene, CDR1 is SGHDN and CDR2 is FVKESK. CDR3 nucleotides: TGTGCCAGCAGCCAAGTCGGACAGGGGACTGGAAACACCATATATTTT. Translated, it gives CASSQVGQGTGNTIYF.

The chain couples TRBV18 to TRBJ1-4; 9 nucleotides line up with TRBD1. Germline trimming cut 4 bases from V and 0 bases from J; bases unmatched to any gene: 3. The CDR3 has 16 residues. CDR1 and CDR2 from the germline V gene are KGHSH and LQKENI. Here the CDR3 DNA reads TGTGCCAGCTCACGAACAGGGGGCTCAACTAATGAAAAACTGTTTTTT. This sequence encodes CASSRTGGSTNEKLFF. The entire variable domain, with the rest obtained from reference TRBV18 and TRBJ1-4, is as follows: NAGVMQNPRHLVRRRGQEARLRCSPMKGHSHVYWYRQLPEEGLKFMVYLQKENIIDESGMPKERFSAEFPKEGPSILRIQQVVRGDSAAYFCASSRTGGSTNEKLFFGSGTQLSVL.

The chain uses TRBV7-8 and TRBJ1-6; no clear D. The ends were cut back, 2 bases at V and 7 bases at J, with 6 bases in the middle. The CDR3 totals 13 residues. Germline loops: CDR1 SGHVS, CDR2 FQNEAQ. CDR3 sequence: CASSLSRNSPLHF. In nucleotides, the CDR3 is TGTGCCAGCAGCTTATCGAGGAATTCACCCCTCCACTTT.

The chain couples TRBV18 to TRBJ1-5; a weak D match, TRBD1 (5 bases). Trimming cost V 10 bases and J 3 bases, with 13 bases left between them. The CDR3 length is 13 residues. The germline V gene encodes CDR1 KGHSH and CDR2 LQKENI. The CDR3: CATSGGNNQPQHF. The CDR3 bases are TGTGCCACCTCGGGGGGGAACAATCAGCCCCAGCATTTT.

The V call is TRBV7-9, the J call TRBJ1-6; maybe TRBD1 (5 bases). The V end was cut by 0 bases, the J end by 10 bases, with 7 bases between. This CDR3 has 13 amino acids. CDR1 and CDR2 from the germline V gene are SEHNR and FQNEAQ (reference sequence). CDR3 DNA: TGTGCCAGCAGCTTAGCGGGGGGATCACCCCTCCACTTT. Translating it yields CASSLAGGSPLHF.